Each of the 8 T cell receptor beta chains below was sequenced from the same sample in a study of cytomegalovirus exposure and HLA in healthy donors. PCR was performed using 60 Vbeta and 13 Jbeta primers. Libraries were prepared by immunoSEQ multiplex PCR; TCRdb keeps only in-frame clonotypes and omits some of them. The repertoire consists of approximately 100,000 clones, with about 79% occurring once and the leading ten covering approximately 2%. Sequencing used PBMCs. These receptors originate from a human donor in good health.

The V gene is TRBV6-6, the J gene TRBJ1-5; tentative D call: TRBD1 (6 bases). The CDR3 length is 16 residues. The germline V gene has CDR1 MNHNY and CDR2 SVGAGI (reference sequence). V was pared by 0 bases and J by 6 bases, with 15 bases between. In nucleotides, the CDR3 is TGTGCCAGCAGTTACTCGCAGGGGCCTCTGACTCAGCCCCAGCATTTT. Its translation: CASSYSQGPLTQPQHF.

The genes are TRBV9 and TRBJ2-7, with a tentative D call TRBD2 (5 bases). The length of the CDR3 is 14 residues. Trimming removed 0 bases from V and 3 bases from J, with 10 bases in between. Germline lookup yields CDR1 SGDLS and CDR2 YYNGEE. CDR3 loop: CASSVGGRFYEQYF. The CDR3 DNA reads TGTGCCAGCAGCGTAGGTGGGAGATTCTACGAGCAGTACTTC.

The chain joins TRBV4-1 to TRBJ1-5; D is unclear. Germline V gene sequence: CDR1 MGHRA, CDR2 YSYEKL. Trimming pared 4 bases from V and 5 bases from J, leaving 18 bases between. The CDR3 extends over 16 amino acids. CDR3 bases: TGCGCCAGCAGCCCAGAAATAACGGGTGGTCATCAGCCCCAGCATTTT. It translates to CASSPEITGGHQPQHF.

The J gene is TRBJ2-1, the V gene TRBV6-1, with TRBD2 identical over 9 bases. Germline V lookup: CDR1 MNHNS, CDR2 SASEGT. With V trimmed by 6 bases and J by 7 bases, 10 bases remained unmatched. CDR3 length: 15 amino acids. The CDR3 here is CASSRPAGGRNEQFF. Written as DNA, the CDR3 is TGTGCCAGCAGCCGCCCGGCGGGGGGGCGTAATGAGCAGTTCTTC.

The chain joins TRBV6-6 to TRBJ1-2; D may be TRBD1 (5 bases). CDR1 and CDR2 (germline): MNHNY, SVGAGI (reference sequence). V gave up 2 bases and J gave up 4 bases, with 11 bases separating them. The CDR3 has 14 amino acids. The CDR3 DNA follows: TGTGCCAGCAGTTACCTAGACAGCCTCTATGGCTACACCTTC. The encoded protein is CASSYLDSLYGYTF.

For the CDR3, the DNA is TGCGCCAGCAGCGATGGACAGTTAATGAACACTGAAGCTTTCTTT. Translated: CASSDGQLMNTEAFF. This chain joins TRBV5-1 and TRBJ1-1; a weak D match, TRBD1 (6 bases). CDR1 and CDR2 (germline): SGHRS, YFSETQ. V shed 4 bases and J shed 0 bases, with 13 bases lying between them. The CDR3 extends over 15 amino acids.

The chain has TRBV4-2 and TRBJ2-3; 9 bases are shared with TRBD1. Germline-derived CDR1 and CDR2 are LGHNA and YNFKEQ. J was trimmed by 2 bases and V by 1 base; bases with no gene match: 7. CDR3 length: 17 amino acids. CDR3 amino acids: CASSQARTGAYTDTQYF. The CDR3 DNA reads TGTGCCAGCAGCCAAGCTAGGACAGGGGCCTACACAGATACGCAGTATTTT.

The chain uses TRBV4-3 and TRBJ2-2; D may be TRBD2 (6 bases). Germline CDR1 LGHNA, CDR2 YSLEER. V shed 1 base and J shed 6 bases, with 9 bases lying between them. The CDR3 runs to 14 residues. In nucleotides, the CDR3 is TGCGCCAGCAGCCAAGGGGAGGCGTCCGGGGAGCTGTTTTTT. It is translated as CASSQGEASGELFF.